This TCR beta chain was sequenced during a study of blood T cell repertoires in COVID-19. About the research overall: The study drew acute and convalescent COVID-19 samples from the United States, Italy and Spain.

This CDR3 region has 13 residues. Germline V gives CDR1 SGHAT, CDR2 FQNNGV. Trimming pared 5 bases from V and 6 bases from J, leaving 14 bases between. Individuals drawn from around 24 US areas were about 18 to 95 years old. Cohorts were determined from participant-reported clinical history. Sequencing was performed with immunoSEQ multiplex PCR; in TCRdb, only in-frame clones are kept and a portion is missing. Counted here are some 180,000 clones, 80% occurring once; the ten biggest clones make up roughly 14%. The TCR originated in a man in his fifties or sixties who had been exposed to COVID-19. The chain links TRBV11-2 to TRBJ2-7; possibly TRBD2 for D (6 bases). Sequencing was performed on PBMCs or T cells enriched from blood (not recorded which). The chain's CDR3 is CASSPGGLSEQYF. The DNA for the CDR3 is TGTGCCAGCAGCCCCGGGGGTCTAAGCGAGCAGTACTTC.